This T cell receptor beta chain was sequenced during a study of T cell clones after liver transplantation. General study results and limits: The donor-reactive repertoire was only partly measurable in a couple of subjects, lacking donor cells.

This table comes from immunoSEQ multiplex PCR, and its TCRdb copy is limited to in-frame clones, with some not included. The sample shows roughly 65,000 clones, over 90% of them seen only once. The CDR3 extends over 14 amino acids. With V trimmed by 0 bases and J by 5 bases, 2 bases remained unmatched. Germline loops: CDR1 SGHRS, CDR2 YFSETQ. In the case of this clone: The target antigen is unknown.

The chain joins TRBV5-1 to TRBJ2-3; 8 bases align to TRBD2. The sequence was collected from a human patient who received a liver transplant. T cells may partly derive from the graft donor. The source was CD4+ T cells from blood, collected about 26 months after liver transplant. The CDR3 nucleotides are TGCGCCAGCAGCTTGGACACTAGCGGAGATACGCAGTATTTT. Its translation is CASSLDTSGDTQYF. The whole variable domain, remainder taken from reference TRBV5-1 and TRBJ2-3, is KAGVTQTPRYLIKTRGQQVTLSCSPISGHRSVSWYQQTPGQGLQFLFEYFSETQRNKGNFPGRFSGRQFSNSRSEMNVSTLELGDSALYLCASSLDTSGDTQYFGPGTRLTVL.